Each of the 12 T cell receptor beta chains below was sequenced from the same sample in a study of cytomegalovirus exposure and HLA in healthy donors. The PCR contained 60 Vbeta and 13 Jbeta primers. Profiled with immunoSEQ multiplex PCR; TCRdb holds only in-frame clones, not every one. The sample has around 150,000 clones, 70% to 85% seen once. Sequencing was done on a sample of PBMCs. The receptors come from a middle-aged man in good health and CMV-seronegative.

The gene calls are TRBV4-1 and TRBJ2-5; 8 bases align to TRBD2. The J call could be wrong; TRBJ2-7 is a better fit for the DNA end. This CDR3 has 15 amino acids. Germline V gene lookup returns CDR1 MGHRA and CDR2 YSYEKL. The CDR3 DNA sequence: TGCGCCAGCAGCCAAGAACTAGCGGTATCCTACGAGCAGTACTTC. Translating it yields CASSQELAVSYEQYF.

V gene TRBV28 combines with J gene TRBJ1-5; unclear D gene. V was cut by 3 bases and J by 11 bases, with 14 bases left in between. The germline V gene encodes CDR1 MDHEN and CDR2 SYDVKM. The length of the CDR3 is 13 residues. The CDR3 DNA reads TGTGCCAGCAGTTTTTCCTCCACTTTGACCCAGCATTTT. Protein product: CASSFSSTLTQHF. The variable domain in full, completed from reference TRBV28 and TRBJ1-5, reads DVKVTQSSRYLVKRTGEKVFLECVQDMDHENMFWYRQDPGLGLRLIYFSYDVKMKEKGDIPEGYSVSREKKERFSLILESASTNQTSMYLCASSFSSTLTQHFGDGTRLSIL.

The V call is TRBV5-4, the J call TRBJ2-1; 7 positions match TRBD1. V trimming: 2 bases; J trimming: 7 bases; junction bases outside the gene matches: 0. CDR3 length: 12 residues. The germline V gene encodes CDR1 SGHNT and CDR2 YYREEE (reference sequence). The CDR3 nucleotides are TGTGCCAGCAGCTTCAGGGGGAATGAGCAGTTCTTC. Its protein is CASSFRGNEQFF.

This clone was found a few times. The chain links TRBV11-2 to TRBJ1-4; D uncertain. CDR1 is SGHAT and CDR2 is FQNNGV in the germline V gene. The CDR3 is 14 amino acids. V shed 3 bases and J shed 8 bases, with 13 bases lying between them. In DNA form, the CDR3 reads TGTGCCAGCAGCTTCTGGAAGGAGCCCGAAAAACTGTTTTTT. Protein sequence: CASSFWKEPEKLFF.

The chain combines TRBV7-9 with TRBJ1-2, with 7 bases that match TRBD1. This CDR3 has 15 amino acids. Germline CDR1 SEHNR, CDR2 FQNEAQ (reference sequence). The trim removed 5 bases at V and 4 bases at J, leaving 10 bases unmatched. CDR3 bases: TGTGCCAGCAGCCGAAGCGCCGGGACAGCCTATGGCTACACCTTC. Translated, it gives CASSRSAGTAYGYTF.

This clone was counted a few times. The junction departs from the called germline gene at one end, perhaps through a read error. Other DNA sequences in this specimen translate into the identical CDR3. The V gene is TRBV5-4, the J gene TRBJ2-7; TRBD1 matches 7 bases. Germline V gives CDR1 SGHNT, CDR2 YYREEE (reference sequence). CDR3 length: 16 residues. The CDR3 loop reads CASSQIGTDNTYEQYF. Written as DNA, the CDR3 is TGCGCCAGCAGCCAAATCGGGACAGACAACACCTACGAGCAGTACTTC.

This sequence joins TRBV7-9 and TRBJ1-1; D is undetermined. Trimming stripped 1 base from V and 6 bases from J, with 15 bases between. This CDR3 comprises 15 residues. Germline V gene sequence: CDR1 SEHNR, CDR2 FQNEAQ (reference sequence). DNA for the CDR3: TGTGCCAGCAGCTTAGACGGTTTGCGGCGCCCTGAAGCTTTCTTT. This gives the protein CASSLDGLRRPEAFF.

CDR3 bases: TGCAGCGCTACGACCGGGACAGGGACCTACGAGCAGTACTTC. Amino acid sequence: CSATTGTGTYEQYF. The V call is TRBV29-1, the J call TRBJ2-7; 9 nucleotides match TRBD1. This CDR3 comprises 14 residues. Trimming removed 7 bases from V and 2 bases from J; junction bases left unmatched: 9. CDR1 and CDR2 (germline): SQVTM, ANQGSEA.

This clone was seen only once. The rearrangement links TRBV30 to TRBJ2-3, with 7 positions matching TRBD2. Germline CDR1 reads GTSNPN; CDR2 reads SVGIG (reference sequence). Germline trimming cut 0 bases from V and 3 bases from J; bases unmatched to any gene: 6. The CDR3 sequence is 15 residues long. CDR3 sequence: CAWSVGGLGTDTQYF. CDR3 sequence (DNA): TGTGCCTGGAGTGTGGGAGGGCTTGGAACAGATACGCAGTATTTT.

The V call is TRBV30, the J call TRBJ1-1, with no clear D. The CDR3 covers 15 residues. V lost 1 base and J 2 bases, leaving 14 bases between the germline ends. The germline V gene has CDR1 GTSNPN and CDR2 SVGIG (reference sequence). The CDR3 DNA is TGTGCCTGGAGTGACCACACGACACCAAACACTGAAGCTTTCTTT. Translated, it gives CAWSDHTTPNTEAFF.

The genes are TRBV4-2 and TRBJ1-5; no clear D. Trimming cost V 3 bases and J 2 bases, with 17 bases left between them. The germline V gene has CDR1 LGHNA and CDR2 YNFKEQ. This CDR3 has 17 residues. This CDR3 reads CASSQEHGEGRNQPQHF. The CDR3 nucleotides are TGTGCCAGCAGCCAGGAACACGGGGAGGGCCGCAATCAGCCCCAGCATTTT.

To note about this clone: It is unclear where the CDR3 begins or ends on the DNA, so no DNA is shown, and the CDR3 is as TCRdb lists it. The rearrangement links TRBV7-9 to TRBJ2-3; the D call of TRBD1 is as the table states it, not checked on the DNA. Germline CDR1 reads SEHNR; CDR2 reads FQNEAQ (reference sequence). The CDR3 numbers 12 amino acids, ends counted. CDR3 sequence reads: CASSFGPGIQYF.